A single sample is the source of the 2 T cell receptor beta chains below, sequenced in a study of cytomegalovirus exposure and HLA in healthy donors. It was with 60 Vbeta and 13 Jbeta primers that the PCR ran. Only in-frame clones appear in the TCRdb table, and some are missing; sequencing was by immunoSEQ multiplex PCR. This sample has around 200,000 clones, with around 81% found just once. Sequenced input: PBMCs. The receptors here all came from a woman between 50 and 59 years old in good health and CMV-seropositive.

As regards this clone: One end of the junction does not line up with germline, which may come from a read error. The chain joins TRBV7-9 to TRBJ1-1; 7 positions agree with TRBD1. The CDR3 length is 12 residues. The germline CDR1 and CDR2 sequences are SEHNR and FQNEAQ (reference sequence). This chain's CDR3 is CSSSLEDREAFF. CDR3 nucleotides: TGTTCCAGCAGCTTAGAGGACAGGGAAGCTTTCTTT.

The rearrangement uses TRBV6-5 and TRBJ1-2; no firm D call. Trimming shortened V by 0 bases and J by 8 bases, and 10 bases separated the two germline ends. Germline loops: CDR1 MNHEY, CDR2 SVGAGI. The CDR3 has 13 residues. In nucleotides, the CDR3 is TGTGCCAGCAGTTACTCTGAGACCAGGGGCTACACCTTC. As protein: CASSYSETRGYTF.